This entry lists 30 T cell receptor beta chains sequenced from one sample in a study of identical twins. TCRdb redid the calling of the 5' RACE reads with MiXCR, one entry per CDR3 protein. The table records 500,000 to 700,000 distinct CDR3 sequences, around 7.4% of them present only once. This same sample was also part of a study on yellow fever vaccine responses in identical twins.

The sample comprised PBMCs. These receptors were taken from a young woman in good health.

At least ten counts were recorded for this clonotype. The genes are TRBV4-1 and TRBJ2-1; D is unclear. V lost 0 bases, J lost 8 bases, and 8 bases lay in between. Germline V gene data show CDR1 as MGHRA and CDR2 as YSYEKL. The CDR3 covers 13 residues. For the CDR3, the DNA is TGCGCCAGCAGCCAAGAGATGTGGGATGAGCAGTTCTTC. Translating it yields CASSQEMWDEQFF.

The chain combines TRBV15 with TRBJ1-5; D unresolved. Trimming left V 1 base short and J 6 bases short, with 4 bases between. The CDR3 consists of 12 residues. The germline V gene has CDR1 LNHNV and CDR2 YYDKDF (reference sequence). This CDR3 reads CATSRASQPQHF. Written as DNA, the CDR3 is TGTGCCACCAGCAGAGCAAGTCAGCCCCAGCATTTT.

The table lists this clonotype with many counts. One end of the junction varies from germline; a read error may be responsible. The chain links TRBV12-3 or TRBV12-4 to TRBJ2-1, with D perhaps being TRBD1 or TRBD2 (5 bases each). The CDR3 consists of 13 residues. CDR3 region: CASRAQAGHEQFF. CDR3 in DNA: TGTGCAAGCAGGGCACAGGCGGGTCATGAGCAGTTCTTC.

In this sample, this clonotype turned up a few times. This chain joins TRBV19 and TRBJ1-1; the match to TRBD1 covers 7 bases. The V gene's germline CDR1 is LNHDA and CDR2 SQIVND (reference sequence). The CDR3 loop spans 15 amino acids. The trim removed 6 bases at V and 2 bases at J, leaving 9 bases unmatched. The CDR3 sequence: CASRSGQLLNTEAFF. The CDR3 DNA is TGTGCCAGTAGGTCGGGACAGCTATTAAACACTGAAGCTTTCTTT.

This clonotype occurred a few times. The junction and the germline gene differ at one end; a read error may be behind it. The rearrangement uses TRBV5-1 and TRBJ2-2; D unclear. The CDR3 sequence is 15 residues long. Germline V gene lookup returns CDR1 SGHRS and CDR2 YFSETQ. CDR3 bases: TGCGCCAGCAGCTTGGATTGGCTGGTTACCGGAGAGCTGTTTTTT. The encoded protein is CASSLDWLVTGELFF.

This clonotype showed up many times. The chain joins TRBV5-1 to TRBJ1-1; no firm D call. The CDR3 is made up of 14 amino acids. Germline V gene data show CDR1 as SGHRS and CDR2 as YFSETQ. V was shortened by 1 base and J by 4 bases, with 11 bases between the two germline ends. The CDR3 DNA follows: TGCGCCAGCAGCTTGTCGACGGCCTCCACTGAAGCTTTCTTT. Its protein product is CASSLSTASTEAFF.

This clonotype has a handful of counts. The rearrangement links TRBV7-8 to TRBJ2-1, with 9 bases matching TRBD2. V lost 1 base, J lost 0 bases, and 13 bases stayed unmatched. The CDR3 is 20 amino acids. Germline CDR1 is SGHVS and CDR2 is FQNEAQ. The DNA of the CDR3 is TGTGCCAGCAGCTTAGTAGGGCTAGCGGGGACAGTGAGCTCCTACAATGAGCAGTTCTTC. Its protein is CASSLVGLAGTVSSYNEQFF. Drawing the rest from reference TRBV7-8 and TRBJ2-1, the complete variable domain is GAGVSQSPRYKVAKRGQDVALRCDPISGHVSLFWYQQALGQGPEFLTYFQNEAQLDKSGLPSDRFFAERPEGSVSTLKIQRTQQEDSAVYLCASSLVGLAGTVSSYNEQFFGPGTRLTVL.

The chain combines TRBV5-1 with TRBJ2-3; 8 bases fit TRBD1. CDR1 SGHRS and CDR2 YFSETQ come from the germline V gene. Losses at the gene ends were 0 bases for V and 2 bases for J; bases not matched to a gene: 8. The CDR3 totals 17 residues. In DNA, the CDR3 is TGCGCCAGCAGCTTGGATGGACAGGGACCCTTCACAGATACGCAGTATTTT. Its translation: CASSLDGQGPFTDTQYF. Supplemented by reference TRBV5-1 and TRBJ2-3, the full variable domain reads KAGVTQTPRYLIKTRGQQVTLSCSPISGHRSVSWYQQTPGQGLQFLFEYFSETQRNKGNFPGRFSGRQFSNSRSEMNVSTLELGDSALYLCASSLDGQGPFTDTQYFGPGTRLTVL.

This clonotype was counted ten times or more. The rearrangement links TRBV5-1 to TRBJ2-7, with D unresolved. CDR1 SGHRS and CDR2 YFSETQ come from the germline V gene. The CDR3 is 14 amino acids. V lost 2 bases, J lost 2 bases, and 11 bases lay in between. The CDR3 region has the DNA TGCGCCAGCAGCTTCAGAGAGAGGACCTACGAGCAGTACTTC. Translating gives CASSFRERTYEQYF. The whole variable domain, remainder taken from reference TRBV5-1 and TRBJ2-7, is KAGVTQTPRYLIKTRGQQVTLSCSPISGHRSVSWYQQTPGQGLQFLFEYFSETQRNKGNFPGRFSGRQFSNSRSEMNVSTLELGDSALYLCASSFRERTYEQYFGPGTRLTVT.

This clonotype was recorded a few times. A junction end diverges from the germline sequence, so it may reflect a read error. The chain employs TRBV5-1 and TRBJ1-1; D not resolved. Germline values: CDR1 SGHRS, CDR2 YFSETQ. The CDR3 is 14 residues long. The chain's CDR3 is CASSLVSGNNEVFF. CDR3 bases: TGCGCCAGCAGCTTGGTATCCGGGAATAATGAAGTTTTCTTT.

Points on this clonotype: Compared with germline, one end of the junction differs, possibly owing to a read error. The J gene is TRBJ2-4, the V gene TRBV15; D gene uncertain. Germline CDR1 and CDR2: LNHNV and YYDKDF (reference sequence). CDR3 length equals 17 residues. For the CDR3, the DNA is TGTGCCACCAGCCGAGACCCCACCCTTAGAGCCAAAAACATTCAGTACTTC. Its translation: CATSRDPTLRAKNIQYF.

This clonotype was counted only a few times. The genes are TRBV6-1 and TRBJ1-3; tentative D call: TRBD1 (6 bases). Between the trimmed V and J ends, which lost 8 bases and 1 base, there was a span of 15 bases. Germline-derived CDR1 and CDR2 are MNHNS and SASEGT. The CDR3 spans 15 residues. The CDR3 reads CASGVGTYSGNTIYF. In nucleotides, the CDR3 is TGTGCCAGCGGGGTCGGGACATATTCTGGAAACACCATATATTTT.

There are a few counts of this clonotype. A read error is possible here, since a much larger clone lies one base away. The chain uses TRBV7-6 and TRBJ1-1; perhaps TRBD1 as D (5 bases). From germline, CDR1 is SGHVS and CDR2 FNYEAQ. V was clipped by 2 bases and J by 4 bases, with 8 bases between them. The CDR3 runs to 13 residues. The CDR3 DNA is TGTGCCAGCAGCTTATACGGGGGCACTGAAGCTTTCTTT. Its translation is CASSLYGGTEAFF.

This clonotype was counted only a few times. The genes are TRBV5-5 and TRBJ2-2; D not certain. The germline V gene encodes CDR1 SGHKS and CDR2 YYEKEE (reference sequence). Trimming took 1 base from V and 7 from J, leaving 11 bases between them. The CDR3 has 14 residues. The CDR3 sequence is CASSLIAVSGELFF. The CDR3 DNA reads as TGTGCCAGCAGCTTGATAGCTGTGAGCGGGGAGCTGTTTTTT. The full variable domain, with the rest looked up from reference TRBV5-5 and TRBJ2-2, is DAGVTQSPTHLIKTRGQQVTLRCSPISGHKSVSWYQQVLGQGPQFIFQYYEKEERGRGNFPDRFSARQFPNYSSELNVNALLLGDSALYLCASSLIAVSGELFFGEGSRLTVL.

This rearrangement joins TRBV10-3 to TRBJ1-6; a possible D gene is TRBD1 (6 bases). V gave up 6 bases and J gave up 1 base, with 16 bases separating them. CDR3 size: 17 residues. Germline values: CDR1 ENHRY, CDR2 SYGVKD. CDR3 amino acids: CAISDAPGESYNSPLHF. For the CDR3, the DNA is TGTGCCATCAGCGACGCCCCAGGGGAGTCCTATAATTCACCCCTCCACTTT.

The rearrangement joins TRBV6-1 to TRBJ1-2; 9 bases agree with TRBD1. Per germline, CDR1 MNHNS and CDR2 SASEGT. The CDR3 sequence is 16 residues long. The J segment lost 7 bases and the V segment lost 6 bases, leaving 15 bases of the junction unmatched. The CDR3 protein is CASRLRDRVLLGGYTF. CDR3 DNA: TGTGCCAGCAGGCTCCGGGACAGGGTGCTTCTTGGTGGCTACACCTTC.

Ten or more counts support this clonotype. This chain connects TRBV11-3 to TRBJ2-3; D call uncertain. The germline V and J ends were trimmed by 4 bases and 6 bases, with 11 bases remaining between them. This CDR3 region has 13 residues. The germline CDR1 and CDR2 sequences are SGHNT and YENEEA. The CDR3 bases are TGTGCCAGCAGCTACCACGGAACTGATACGCAGTATTTT. This sequence encodes CASSYHGTDTQYF.

This clonotype was seen a handful of times. This chain joins TRBV10-3 and TRBJ2-2; 7 bases line up with TRBD2. Germline values: CDR1 ENHRY, CDR2 SYGVKD. The CDR3 extends over 15 amino acids. Unmatched junction bases numbered 5, after V lost 3 bases and J lost 4 bases. The CDR3, as DNA: TGTGCCATCAGTGAAAGGGACTACCTCACCGGGGAGCTGTTTTTT. Translation gives CAISERDYLTGELFF.

In its sample, this clonotype was seen many times. The chain carries TRBV24-1 and TRBJ2-1; no firm D call. CDR1 KGHDR and CDR2 SFDVKD come from the germline V gene. Trimming cost V 4 bases and J 3 bases, with 6 bases left between them. This CDR3 comprises 13 residues. CDR3 sequence (DNA): TGTGCCACCAGTGACGTGAACTACAATGAGCAGTTCTTC. Protein product: CATSDVNYNEQFF.

This clonotype appeared a few times. The chain is built from TRBV5-1 and TRBJ2-3, with D maybe TRBD2 (6 bases). The length of the CDR3 is 15 residues. Germline V gene sequence: CDR1 SGHRS, CDR2 YFSETQ. Trimming took off 0 bases at V and 4 bases at J, with 12 bases between the two ends. The CDR3 sequence is CASSLGGGSPDTQYF. The CDR3, as DNA: TGCGCCAGCAGCTTGGGGGGAGGTTCTCCAGATACGCAGTATTTT.

This clonotype turned up a few times. The chain couples TRBV14 to TRBJ2-3; D perhaps matches TRBD1 (6 bases). V lost 4 bases to trimming and J lost 2 bases, with 16 bases between them. This CDR3 spans 16 amino acids. Germline CDR1 and CDR2: SGHDN and FVKESK. The CDR3 reads CASSRPRGLDTDTQYF. As DNA, the CDR3 is TGTGCCAGCAGCCGACCCAGGGGATTGGACACAGATACGCAGTATTTT. Full variable domain (rest looked up from reference TRBV14 and TRBJ2-3): EAGVTQFPSHSVIEKGQTVTLRCDPISGHDNLYWYRRVMGKEIKFLLHFVKESKQDESGMPNNRFLAERTGGTYSTLKVQPAELEDSGVYFCASSRPRGLDTDTQYFGPGTRLTVL.

This clonotype appeared many times. The V gene is TRBV5-1, the J gene TRBJ2-3; 9 positions agree with TRBD1. Germline V gene data show CDR1 as SGHRS and CDR2 as YFSETQ. With V trimmed by 4 bases and J by 1 base, 7 bases remained unmatched. CDR3 size: 16 residues. The CDR3 DNA is TGCGCCAGCAGCCTGGGACAGGGCATCCGCACAGATACGCAGTATTTT. Translation gives CASSLGQGIRTDTQYF.

This clonotype occurred a few times. V usage is TRBV6-1 and J usage is TRBJ2-6; D is undetermined. With 6 bases removed from V and 0 bases from J, the gap between germline ends came to 9 bases. The CDR3 is 15 residues long. The germline gives CDR1 MNHNS, CDR2 SASEGT. CDR3 region: CASRRRVSGANVLTF. The CDR3 DNA follows: TGTGCCAGCAGACGGCGCGTCTCTGGGGCCAACGTCCTGACTTTC.

V and J are TRBV6-2 or TRBV6-3 and TRBJ2-2; 9 positions agree with TRBD1. The CDR3 has 20 amino acids. Losses at the gene ends were 0 bases for V and 3 bases for J; bases not matched to a gene: 14. Germline V lookup: CDR1 MNHEY, CDR2 SVGEGT. CDR3 region: CASSYSIANRGQGYTGELFF. Here the CDR3 DNA reads TGTGCCAGCAGTTACTCGATTGCTAACCGGGGACAGGGATACACCGGGGAGCTGTTTTTT.

This clonotype was counted between two and nine times. This chain connects TRBV10-2 to TRBJ2-1; 12 bases line up with TRBD2. J lost 7 bases, V lost 7 bases, and 2 bases had no gene match. This CDR3 is built from 13 residues. Germline V gene data show CDR1 as WSHSY and CDR2 as SAAADI. The CDR3 DNA reads as TGCGCCAGCAAAACTAGCGGGGGGAATGAGCAGTTCTTC. Its translation is CASKTSGGNEQFF.

This clonotype was observed a handful of times. The rearrangement joins TRBV4-1 to TRBJ2-3, with 9 bases that match TRBD1. The CDR3 is 17 amino acids. Germline loops: CDR1 MGHRA, CDR2 YSYEKL. The V segment lost 3 bases and the J segment 1 base; nucleotides outside the gene matches: 8. The CDR3 is CASSHLTGGEGTDTQYF. The DNA for the CDR3 is TGCGCCAGCAGCCATCTTACAGGGGGCGAGGGCACAGATACGCAGTATTTT.

This clonotype was counted a few times. This chain connects TRBV10-3 to TRBJ1-1, with 8 bases that match TRBD1. Trimming removed 5 bases from V and 8 bases from J; junction bases left unmatched: 4. Looked up from germline, CDR1 is ENHRY and CDR2 is SYGVKD. The CDR3 spans 12 residues. The CDR3 loop is CAISPGQEEAFF. CDR3 sequence (DNA): TGTGCCATCAGTCCGGGACAGGAAGAAGCTTTCTTT.

The V and J genes are TRBV19 and TRBJ2-1; 8 bases line up with TRBD2. This CDR3 comprises 14 residues. V shed 2 bases and J 4 bases; nucleotides not matched to a gene: 1. Germline CDR1 is LNHDA and CDR2 is SQIVND (reference sequence). As DNA, the CDR3 is TGTGCCAGTAGTATACGCGGGGGGTACAATGAGCAGTTCTTC. The encoded protein is CASSIRGGYNEQFF.

At least ten counts were recorded for this clonotype. CDR3 DNA sequence: TGCAGTGCTAGAGATCTAGCGGGGGGATTCGAGCAGTACTTC. Translation gives CSARDLAGGFEQYF. The rearrangement joins TRBV20-1 to TRBJ2-7; 11 positions agree with TRBD2. This CDR3 has 14 amino acids. V gave up 0 bases and J gave up 6 bases; unmatched junction bases: 4. Looked up from germline, CDR1 is DFQATT and CDR2 is SNEGSKA (reference sequence).

This clonotype appeared many times. The CDR3 DNA is TGCGCCAGCAGCTTGACTCAAACTAGCTCCTACAATGAGCAGTTCTTC. This codes for CASSLTQTSSYNEQFF. V and J are TRBV5-1 and TRBJ2-1; possibly TRBD2 for D (5 bases). V dropped 1 base and J dropped 0 bases, with 11 bases sitting between them. The length of the CDR3 is 16 residues. Germline values: CDR1 SGHRS, CDR2 YFSETQ.